This T cell receptor (beta chain) was identified in a study of blood T cells in healthy people across ages. The CDR3 contains 17 residues. CDR1 is LGHDT and CDR2 is YNNKEL in the germline V gene (reference sequence). V lost 2 bases and J lost 4; bases outside the gene matches: 8. The second PCR ran about 6 to 11 cycles with a sample-barcoded 5' primer and J-beta primers. TCRdb re-called the 5' RACE reads with MiXCR, one entry per CDR3 protein. The data hold 800,000 or so distinct CDR3 sequences, with about 59% observed a single time. The clonotype originates from a man aged 25 to 40 in good health. The chain uses TRBV3-1 and TRBJ2-1, with 10 nucleotides matching TRBD2. Source material: blood. For the CDR3, the DNA is TGTGCCAGCAGCCAAAGTGCTAGCGGGGGACCTTACAATGAGCAGTTCTTC. Amino acids: CASSQSASGGPYNEQFF.